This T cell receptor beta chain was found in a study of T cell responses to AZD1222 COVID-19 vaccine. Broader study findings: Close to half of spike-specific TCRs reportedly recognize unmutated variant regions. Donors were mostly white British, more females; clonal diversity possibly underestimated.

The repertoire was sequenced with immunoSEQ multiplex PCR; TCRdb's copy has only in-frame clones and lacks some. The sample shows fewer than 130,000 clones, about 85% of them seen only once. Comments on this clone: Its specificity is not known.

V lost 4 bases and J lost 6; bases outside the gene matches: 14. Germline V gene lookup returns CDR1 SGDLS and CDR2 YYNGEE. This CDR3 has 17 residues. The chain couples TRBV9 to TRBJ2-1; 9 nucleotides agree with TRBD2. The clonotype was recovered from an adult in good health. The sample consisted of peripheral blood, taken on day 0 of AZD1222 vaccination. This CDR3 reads CASSPTLAGVGANEQFF. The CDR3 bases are TGTGCCAGCAGCCCCACGTTAGCGGGAGTGGGGGCCAATGAGCAGTTCTTC.